Each of the 32 T cell receptor beta chains below was sequenced from the same sample in a study of PD-1 blockade in classical Hodgkin lymphoma. Time point given: cycle 4 day 1 (C4D1), after more than 5 weeks of nivolumab. There was relapse after autologous stem cell transplantation in every patient, and there was variation in brentuximab vedotin exposure. Thawed PBMCs were the source of CD4+ T cells, purified by magnetic negative selection. Libraries were prepared by immunoSEQ multiplex PCR; TCRdb keeps only in-frame clonotypes and omits some of them. The repertoire consists of some 26,000 clones, with approximately 79% occurring once and the leading ten covering more than 3%. The sample was CD4+ T cells from blood, taken before the fourth cycle of nivolumab. Receptor source: a human donor with classical Hodgkin lymphoma.

This clone came up a few times. This chain connects TRBV18 to TRBJ1-6; D gene ambiguous. CDR3 length: 15 residues. Germline-derived CDR1 and CDR2 are KGHSH and LQKENI. V lost 1 base and J 7 bases, leaving 11 bases between the germline ends. The CDR3 coding sequence is TGTGCCAGCTCACCACAAGGGCAGGCGAATTCACCCCTCCACTTT. It encodes CASSPQGQANSPLHF.

This chain joins TRBV27 and TRBJ2-3; D might be TRBD1 (5 bases). In germline, CDR1 is MNHEY, CDR2 SMNVEV (reference sequence). The CDR3 extends over 14 amino acids. Deletions cut 2 bases from V and 5 bases from J, with 11 bases between. CDR3: CASSLKGSGDTQYF. The CDR3 bases are TGTGCCAGCAGTTTAAAGGGGTCGGGAGATACGCAGTATTTT.

The rearrangement links TRBV6-1 to TRBJ1-2; a weak D match, TRBD1 (6 bases). The length of the CDR3 is 17 residues. The germline CDR1 and CDR2 sequences are MNHNS and SASEGT. V lost 3 bases and J 4 bases, leaving 21 bases between the germline ends. This CDR3 reads CASSDWRTDASGYGYTF. The CDR3 coding sequence is TGTGCCAGCAGTGACTGGAGGACAGACGCCAGCGGCTATGGCTACACCTTC.

This chain links TRBV11-3 with TRBJ2-1; TRBD2 matches at 8 bases. Unmatched junction bases numbered 5, after V lost 4 bases and J lost 3 bases. CDR3 size: 15 residues. Germline-derived CDR1 and CDR2 are SGHNT and YENEEA. CDR3 region: CASSSGGGYYNEQFF. CDR3 bases: TGTGCCAGCAGCTCCGGGGGGGGTTACTACAATGAGCAGTTCTTC.

The V gene is TRBV27, the J gene TRBJ1-1; tentatively, D is TRBD1 (6 bases). Trimming stripped 6 bases from V and 1 base from J, with 15 bases between. From germline, CDR1 is MNHEY and CDR2 SMNVEV (reference sequence). The length of the CDR3 is 15 residues. CDR3 nucleotides: TGTGCCAGCAGGGGCTCAGGGGACGGGAACACTGAAGCTTTCTTT. This codes for CASRGSGDGNTEAFF.

The V gene is TRBV7-3, the J gene TRBJ2-3; no definite D call. CDR1 is SGHTA, CDR2 FQGTGA, per germline. V lost 4 bases, J lost 3 bases, and 8 bases lay in between. CDR3 size: 13 residues. The CDR3 DNA sequence: TGTGCCAGCAGCTATAGACATACAGATACGCAGTATTTT. Encoded protein: CASSYRHTDTQYF.

Only a few counts were recorded for this clone. V and J are TRBV13 and TRBJ2-7; D not certain. The CDR3 sequence is 11 residues long. Germline CDR1 PRHDT, CDR2 FYEKMQ (reference sequence). Trimming left V 1 base short and J 5 bases short, with 3 bases between. The CDR3: CASSLAHEQYF. CDR3 in DNA: TGTGCCAGCAGCTTAGCCCACGAGCAGTACTTC.

The rearrangement links TRBV7-2 to TRBJ1-2, with D unresolved. CDR3 length: 12 residues. Between the trimmed V and J ends, which lost 4 bases and 8 bases, there was a span of 11 bases. CDR1 is SGHTA and CDR2 is FQGNSA in the germline V gene. CDR3 sequence: CASSSRTGGYTF. CDR3 DNA: TGTGCCAGCAGCTCTCGGACCGGCGGCTACACCTTC. The entire variable domain, with the rest obtained from reference TRBV7-2 and TRBJ1-2, is as follows: GAGVSQSPSNKVTEKGKDVELRCDPISGHTALYWYRQSLGQGLEFLIYFQGNSAPDKSGLPSDRFSAERTGGSVSTLTIQRTQQEDSAVYLCASSSRTGGYTFGSGTRLTVV.

The sample holds a few counts of this clone. This chain links TRBV2 with TRBJ1-5; D is possibly TRBD1 (5 bases). Germline V gene sequence: CDR1 SNHLY, CDR2 FYNNEI. This CDR3 has 16 residues. The V end was cut by 5 bases, the J end by 0 bases, with 14 bases between. CDR3 nucleotides: TGTGCCAGCAGTCTACAGGAAGCCGGTAGCAATCAGCCCCAGCATTTT. Its protein product is CASSLQEAGSNQPQHF. Variable domain in full (rest from reference TRBV2 and TRBJ1-5): EPEVTQTPSHQVTQMGQEVILRCVPISNHLYFYWYRQILGQKVEFLVSFYNNEISEKSEIFDDQFSVERPDGSNFTLKIRSTKLEDSAMYFCASSLQEAGSNQPQHFGDGTRLSIL.

The chain carries TRBV7-2 and TRBJ1-5; 7 bases are shared with TRBD1. V gave up 5 bases and J gave up 5 bases; unmatched junction bases: 3. Germline-derived CDR1 and CDR2 are SGHTA and FQGNSA. This CDR3 is built from 13 residues. This CDR3 reads CASSRQGDQPQHF. Written as DNA, the CDR3 is TGTGCCAGCAGCCGACAGGGTGATCAGCCCCAGCATTTT.

The sample holds one count of this clone. V is TRBV19 and J is TRBJ1-5, with a tentative D call TRBD1 (5 bases). V was pared by 5 bases and J by 0 bases, with 17 bases between. The germline V gene encodes CDR1 LNHDA and CDR2 SQIVND (reference sequence). The CDR3 is 17 residues long. As DNA, the CDR3 is TGTGCCAGTAGTCCCGGGACGGGAACATATAGCAATCAGCCCCAGCATTTT. Translating gives CASSPGTGTYSNQPQHF.

The chain links TRBV6-6 to TRBJ2-3, with TRBD2 identical over 7 bases. The CDR3 runs 15 residues. The J segment lost 4 bases and the V segment lost 6 bases, leaving 10 bases of the junction unmatched. Germline CDR1 MNHNY, CDR2 SVGAGI (reference sequence). CDR3 sequence (DNA): TGTGCCAGCAGCACCGTGGGCGGGAGCTCAGATACGCAGTATTTT. Protein product: CASSTVGGSSDTQYF.

The rearrangement uses TRBV7-2 and TRBJ1-6; TRBD1 aligns across 12 bases. CDR1 is SGHTA and CDR2 is FQGNSA in the germline V gene. Germline trimming cut 0 bases from V and 8 bases from J; bases unmatched to any gene: 17. The CDR3 loop spans 21 amino acids. The CDR3 region is CASSLALRGQGAYLSHSPLHF. The CDR3 nucleotides read TGTGCCAGCAGCTTAGCGCTAAGGGGACAGGGGGCGTATCTTAGTCATTCACCCCTCCACTTT.

This clone was observed a single time. This rearrangement joins TRBV5-5 to TRBJ1-2; TRBD1 is a possible D gene (5 bases). The CDR3 extends over 16 amino acids. Germline V gene lookup returns CDR1 SGHKS and CDR2 YYEKEE (reference sequence). V was clipped by 4 bases and J by 4 bases, with 20 bases between them. CDR3 DNA: TGTGCCAGCAGCCGTCCAGGGTATTGGAACTCCTATGGCTACACCTTC. Translated, it gives CASSRPGYWNSYGYTF.

The sample holds a few counts of this clone. The genes are TRBV5-4 and TRBJ1-3; D is unresolved. CDR1 is SGHNT, CDR2 YYREEE, per germline (reference sequence). V was shortened by 4 bases and J by 3 bases, with 5 bases between the two germline ends. The CDR3 length is 12 residues. The CDR3 loop is CASSLRGNTIYF. CDR3 nucleotides: TGTGCCAGCAGCCTGCGTGGAAACACCATATATTTT. Drawing the rest from reference TRBV5-4 and TRBJ1-3, the complete variable domain is ETGVTQSPTHLIKTRGQQVTLRCSSQSGHNTVSWYQQALGQGPQFIFQYYREEENGRGNFPPRFSGLQFPNYSSELNVNALELDDSALYLCASSLRGNTIYFGEGSWLTVV.

The chain carries TRBV7-8 and TRBJ2-7; 8 bases line up with TRBD1. Germline assignment: CDR1 SGHVS and CDR2 FQNEAQ. CDR3 size: 14 residues. V was clipped by 5 bases and J by 5 bases; unmatched bases: 8. CDR3 protein: CASSAPDRGDEQYF. CDR3 DNA sequence: TGTGCCAGCAGCGCCCCTGACAGGGGCGACGAGCAGTACTTC. Full variable domain (remainder filled in from reference TRBV7-8 and TRBJ2-7): GAGVSQSPRYKVAKRGQDVALRCDPISGHVSLFWYQQALGQGPEFLTYFQNEAQLDKSGLPSDRFFAERPEGSVSTLKIQRTQQEDSAVYLCASSAPDRGDEQYFGPGTRLTVT.

This clone occurred once. The CDR3 protein is CASSPRDTASEQYF. CDR3 in DNA: TGCGCCAGCAGCCCCCGGGACACGGCAAGCGAGCAGTACTTC. The chain links TRBV5-1 to TRBJ2-7; possibly TRBD1 for D (6 bases). The CDR3 loop spans 14 amino acids. V lost 4 bases and J lost 6, with 17 bases in between. Germline CDR1 is SGHRS and CDR2 is YFSETQ.

This chain links TRBV28 with TRBJ1-5; D might be TRBD1 (5 bases). This CDR3 contains 14 residues. Per germline, CDR1 MDHEN and CDR2 SYDVKM. V lost 6 bases and J 3 bases, leaving 12 bases between the germline ends. CDR3 region: CASRSGGFNQPQHF. DNA for the CDR3: TGTGCCAGCAGATCGGGGGGGTTCAATCAGCCCCAGCATTTT.

This clone was recorded once. The rearrangement joins TRBV18 to TRBJ1-2; a possible D gene is TRBD1 (6 bases). This CDR3 is 13 amino acids long. CDR1 and CDR2 from the germline V gene are KGHSH and LQKENI. Deletions cut 6 bases from V and 4 bases from J, with 12 bases between. The CDR3 DNA reads as TGTGCCAGCTCGCAACAGGGAGCCTATGGCTACACCTTC. Amino acid sequence: CASSQQGAYGYTF.

This chain joins TRBV18 and TRBJ1-5; D not resolved. Trimming shortened V by 2 bases and J by 3 bases, and 8 bases separated the two germline ends. This CDR3 contains 14 residues. From germline, CDR1 is KGHSH and CDR2 LQKENI. The CDR3 is CASSPKQNNQPQHF. The CDR3 coding sequence is TGTGCCAGCTCACCAAAGCAGAACAATCAGCCCCAGCATTTT.

This clone occurred once. This chain joins TRBV4-3 and TRBJ1-2, with D perhaps matching TRBD1 (6 bases). Trimming took 2 bases from V and 8 from J, leaving 18 bases between them. The CDR3 runs 15 residues. Germline lookup yields CDR1 LGHNA and CDR2 YSLEER. The CDR3 bases are TGCGCCAGCAGCCAACAAACAGGGCCCTGGGGGGGCTACACCTTC. It yields the protein CASSQQTGPWGGYTF.

The rearrangement uses TRBV7-9 and TRBJ1-4; 8 bases line up with TRBD1. J was trimmed by 7 bases and V by 4 bases; bases with no gene match: 5. The V gene's germline CDR1 is SEHNR and CDR2 FQNEAQ (reference sequence). The CDR3 spans 14 residues. The CDR3 sequence: CASSSQGEGEKLFF. The CDR3 bases are TGTGCCAGCAGCTCACAGGGGGAGGGTGAAAAACTGTTTTTT.

This clone has only a few counts. This chain joins TRBV7-2 and TRBJ1-1; D is unclear. V gave up 2 bases and J gave up 5 bases, with 12 bases separating them. The CDR3 consists of 14 residues. Per germline, CDR1 SGHTA and CDR2 FQGNSA. This CDR3 reads CASSLKGSGTEAFF. CDR3 coding DNA: TGTGCCAGCAGCTTAAAAGGGTCGGGGACTGAAGCTTTCTTT.

The V and J genes are TRBV4-2 and TRBJ2-2; TRBD2 aligns across 11 bases. The CDR3 sequence is 17 residues long. V shed 3 bases and J 4 bases; nucleotides not matched to a gene: 7. From germline, CDR1 is LGHNA and CDR2 YNFKEQ. The CDR3 bases are TGTGCCAGCAGCCAGACTAGCGGGGTAGAGAGCACCGGGGAGCTGTTTTTT. This codes for CASSQTSGVESTGELFF.

The genes are TRBV7-2 and TRBJ2-1, with TRBD2 identical over 8 bases. The CDR3 runs 15 residues. V gave up 5 bases and J gave up 0 bases; unmatched junction bases: 3. Germline V gene data show CDR1 as SGHTA and CDR2 as FQGNSA. DNA of the CDR3: TGTGCCAGCAGCCCCGGGGGGGCCTCCTACAATGAGCAGTTCTTC. Translated, it gives CASSPGGASYNEQFF.

The chain's CDR3 is CASSLKTGNTEAFF. The DNA of the CDR3 is TGTGCCAGCAGCTTAAAGACAGGGAACACTGAAGCTTTCTTT. The chain uses TRBV7-2 and TRBJ1-1, with D perhaps TRBD1 (6 bases). V shed 2 bases and J shed 1 base, with 8 bases lying between them. The CDR3 runs to 14 residues. Looked up from germline, CDR1 is SGHTA and CDR2 is FQGNSA.

The chain joins TRBV19 to TRBJ2-7; 9 nucleotides align to TRBD2. The trim removed 9 bases at V and 2 bases at J, leaving 8 bases unmatched. Germline values: CDR1 LNHDA, CDR2 SQIVND (reference sequence). CDR3 length: 14 amino acids. The CDR3: CASGESGGPYEQYF. CDR3 sequence (DNA): TGTGCCAGCGGTGAAAGCGGGGGGCCCTACGAGCAGTACTTC.

The genes are TRBV19 and TRBJ2-7; no clear D gene. V lost 1 base and J lost 3, with 7 bases in between. Germline CDR1 reads LNHDA; CDR2 reads SQIVND (reference sequence). The CDR3 runs to 13 residues. Here the CDR3 reads CASSIAVGYEQYF. The CDR3 DNA reads TGTGCCAGTAGTATAGCGGTCGGCTACGAGCAGTACTTC.

Written as DNA, the CDR3 is TGTGCCAGCAGCCGCACGACTTTATGGGTCAATGAGCAGTTCTTC. Encoded protein: CASSRTTLWVNEQFF. J is TRBJ2-1 and V is TRBV7-9; D gene unclear. V shed 5 bases and J shed 6 bases, with 17 bases lying between them. The CDR3 runs 15 residues. CDR1 is SEHNR and CDR2 is FQNEAQ in the germline V gene (reference sequence).

The rearrangement uses TRBV10-3 and TRBJ1-6; D is possibly TRBD1 (6 bases). The V and J ends lost 1 base and 7 bases respectively, with 14 bases between them. This CDR3 contains 16 residues. Germline loops: CDR1 ENHRY, CDR2 SYGVKD. As DNA, the CDR3 is TGTGCCATCAGTGAGTTGGATGGACAGCAGAATTCACCCCTCCACTTT. It yields the protein CAISELDGQQNSPLHF.

The V gene is TRBV7-9, the J gene TRBJ1-6, with D maybe TRBD1 (5 bases). V lost 4 bases to trimming and J lost 13 bases, with 14 bases between them. The CDR3 is made up of 13 amino acids. Germline CDR1 is SEHNR and CDR2 is FQNEAQ (reference sequence). The CDR3 region has the DNA TGTGCCAGCAGCTCCCTCGCAGGGACGCCCCTCCACTTT. As protein: CASSSLAGTPLHF.

The rearrangement joins TRBV19 to TRBJ2-1; 9 bases map to TRBD2. Unmatched junction bases numbered 7, after V lost 6 bases and J lost 4 bases. This CDR3 contains 15 residues. The germline V gene has CDR1 LNHDA and CDR2 SQIVND (reference sequence). CDR3 DNA sequence: TGTGCCAGTAGCCCAACCAGCGGGGGGTACAATGAGCAGTTCTTC. Translation: CASSPTSGGYNEQFF.